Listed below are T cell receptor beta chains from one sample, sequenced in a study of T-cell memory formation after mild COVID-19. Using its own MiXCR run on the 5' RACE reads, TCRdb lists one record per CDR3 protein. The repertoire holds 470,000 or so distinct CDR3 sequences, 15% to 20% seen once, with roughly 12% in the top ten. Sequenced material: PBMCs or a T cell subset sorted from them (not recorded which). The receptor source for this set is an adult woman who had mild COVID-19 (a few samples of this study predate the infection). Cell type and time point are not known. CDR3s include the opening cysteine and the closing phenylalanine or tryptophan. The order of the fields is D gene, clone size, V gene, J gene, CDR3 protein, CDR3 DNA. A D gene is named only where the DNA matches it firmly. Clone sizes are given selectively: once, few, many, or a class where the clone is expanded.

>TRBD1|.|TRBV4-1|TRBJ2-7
CASSQDEGQGSYEQYF
TGCGCCAGCAGCCAAGATGAGGGACAGGGGAGCTACGAGCAGTACTTC
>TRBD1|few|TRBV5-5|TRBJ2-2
CASSLDVTGGLGELFF
TGTGCCAGCAGCTTAGACGTGACAGGGGGCCTCGGGGAGCTGTTTTTT
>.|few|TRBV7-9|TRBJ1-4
CASSPGRSEKLFF
TGTGCCAGCAGCCCGGGGAGAAGTGAAAAACTGTTTTTT
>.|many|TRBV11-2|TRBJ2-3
CASNNKGVDTQYF
TGTGCCAGCAACAATAAGGGGGTTGATACGCAGTATTTT
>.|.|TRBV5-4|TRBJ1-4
CASSRGGARGATNEKLFF
TGTGCCAGCAGCCGCGGAGGGGCAAGGGGGGCAACTAATGAAAAACTGTTTTTT
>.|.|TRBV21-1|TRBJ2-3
CASRICPRENTDTQYF
TGTGCCAGCAGAATCTGTCCGCGGGAGAACACAGATACGCAGTATTTT
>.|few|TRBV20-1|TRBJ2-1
CSVSRGADDEQFF
TGCAGTGTCTCGCGGGGAGCTGACGATGAGCAGTTCTTC
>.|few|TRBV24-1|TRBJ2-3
CATSDPGSADTQYF
TGTGCCACCAGTGATCCAGGTTCGGCAGATACGCAGTATTTT
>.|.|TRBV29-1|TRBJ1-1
CSVGTGWGMNTEAFF
TGCAGCGTAGGAACAGGTTGGGGCATGAACACTGAAGCTTTCTTT
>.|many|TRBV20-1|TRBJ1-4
CSAKAGPGEKLFF
TGCAGTGCTAAGGCAGGCCCTGGGGAAAAACTGTTTTTT
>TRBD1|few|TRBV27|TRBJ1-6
CASSLTGANNSPLHF
TGTGCCAGCAGTCTGACAGGGGCCAATAATTCACCCCTCCACTTT
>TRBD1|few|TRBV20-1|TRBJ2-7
CSARGGQGRAYEQYF
TGCAGTGCTAGGGGGGGACAGGGACGAGCCTACGAGCAGTACTTC
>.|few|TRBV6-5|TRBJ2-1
CASSYDRSSYNEQFF
TGTGCCAGCAGTTACGACAGGAGCTCCTACAATGAGCAGTTCTTC
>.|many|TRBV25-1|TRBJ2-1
CASSQGYSGNEQFF
TGTGCCAGCAGTCAAGGATACAGCGGTAATGAGCAGTTCTTC
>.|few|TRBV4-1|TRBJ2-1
CASSPPGLKDNEQFF
TGCGCCAGCAGCCCCCCGGGACTCAAGGACAATGAGCAGTTCTTC
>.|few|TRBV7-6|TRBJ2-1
CASSLIEGNEQFF
TGTGCCAGCAGCTTAATAGAGGGCAATGAGCAGTTCTTC
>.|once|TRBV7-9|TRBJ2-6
CASSLLGGRANVLTF
TGTGCCAGCAGCTTACTCGGGGGCCGGGCCAACGTCCTGACTTTC
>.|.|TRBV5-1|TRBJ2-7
CASSPQGRAFYEQYF
TGCGCCAGCAGCCCCCAAGGAAGGGCTTTCTACGAGCAGTACTTC
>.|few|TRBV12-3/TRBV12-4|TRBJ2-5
CASSPHSQGRVETQYF
TGTGCCAGCAGTCCCCACTCTCAGGGACGGGTGGAGACCCAGTACTTC
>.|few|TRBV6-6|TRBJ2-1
CASSPWNRYSYNEQFF
TGTGCCAGCAGCCCTTGGAACCGCTACTCCTACAATGAGCAGTTCTTC
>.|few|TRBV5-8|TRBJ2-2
CASIWDVGIRDTGELFF
TGTGCCAGCATTTGGGATGTTGGGATTCGGGACACCGGGGAGCTGTTTTTT
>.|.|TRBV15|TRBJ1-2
CATSRSAIVGTYGYTF
TGTGCCACCAGCAGGTCCGCTATTGTAGGGACTTATGGCTACACCTTC
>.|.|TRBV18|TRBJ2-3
CASSSPGTAIRQYF
TGTGCCAGCTCATCTCCAGGGACGGCCATACGACAGTATTTT
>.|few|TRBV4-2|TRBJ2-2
CASSLQSGANTGELFF
TGTGCCAGCAGCCTCCAAAGTGGCGCGAACACCGGGGAGCTGTTTTTT
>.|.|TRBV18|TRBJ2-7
CASSPGGHQTYEQYF
TGTGCCAGCTCACCAGGGGGACACCAAACCTACGAGCAGTACTTC
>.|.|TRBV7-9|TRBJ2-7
CASSFPGPQGSEQYF
TGTGCCAGCAGCTTTCCCGGACCCCAGGGTTCCGAGCAGTACTTC
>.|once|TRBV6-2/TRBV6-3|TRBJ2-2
CASRSGNTGELFF
TGTGCCAGTCGGTCGGGGAACACCGGGGAGCTGTTTTTT
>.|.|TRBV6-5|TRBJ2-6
CATHGGDSGANVLTF
TGTGCCACCCACGGAGGGGACTCTGGGGCCAACGTCCTGACTTTC
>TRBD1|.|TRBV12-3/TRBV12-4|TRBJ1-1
CASRDRGWWTEAFF
TGTGCCAGCAGGGACAGGGGTTGGTGGACTGAAGCTTTCTTT
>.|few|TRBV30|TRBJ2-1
CAWSKGGAQFYNEQFF
TGTGCCTGGAGTAAAGGAGGGGCGCAGTTCTACAATGAGCAGTTCTTC
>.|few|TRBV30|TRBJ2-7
CAWTRESYEQYF
TGTGCCTGGACTCGGGAGAGTTACGAGCAGTACTTC
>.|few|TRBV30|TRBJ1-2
CAWLTPSGLVYGYTF
TGTGCCTGGCTTACCCCCAGTGGGCTGGTCTATGGCTACACCTTC
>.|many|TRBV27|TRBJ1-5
CASSMEGTLSNQPQHF
TGTGCCAGCAGTATGGAGGGGACCCTTAGCAATCAGCCCCAGCATTTT
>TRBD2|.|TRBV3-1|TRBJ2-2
CASSSWTSGKDVRTGELFF
TGTGCCAGCAGCTCCTGGACTAGCGGGAAGGATGTGCGCACCGGGGAGCTGTTTTTT
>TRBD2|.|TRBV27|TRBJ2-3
CATGRRTSGFTDTQYF
TGTGCCACGGGGCGACGGACTAGCGGCTTCACAGATACGCAGTATTTT
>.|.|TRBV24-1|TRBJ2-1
CATSADLFYNEQFF
TGTGCCACCAGTGCTGATTTGTTCTACAATGAGCAGTTCTTC
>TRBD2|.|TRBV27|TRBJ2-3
CASSPGLAGLFTDTQYF
TGTGCCAGCAGTCCGGGACTAGCGGGACTGTTCACAGATACGCAGTATTTT
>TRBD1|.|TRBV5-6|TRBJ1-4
CASSLRQGQDGKLFF
TGTGCCAGCAGCCTCCGGCAGGGACAGGACGGAAAACTGTTTTTT
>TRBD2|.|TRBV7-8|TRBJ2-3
CASSLRSAGGGTDTQYF
TGTGCCAGCAGCTTAAGGTCGGCGGGAGGAGGAACAGATACGCAGTATTTT
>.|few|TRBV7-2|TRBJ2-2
CASSSTPSTTGELFF
TGTGCCAGCAGCTCCACCCCTTCGACCACCGGGGAGCTGTTTTTT
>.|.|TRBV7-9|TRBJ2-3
CASSNHGDTQYF
TGTGCCAGCAGCAATCACGGGGATACGCAGTATTTT
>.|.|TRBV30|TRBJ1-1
CAWSPSGHRAFF
TGTGCCTGGAGTCCTTCGGGGCATCGGGCTTTCTTT
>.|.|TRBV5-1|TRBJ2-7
CASSSLNSYEQYF
TGCGCCAGCAGCTCCCTGAACTCCTACGAGCAGTACTTC
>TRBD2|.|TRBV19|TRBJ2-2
CASSIILAGVLGGELFF
TGTGCCAGTAGTATAATTCTAGCGGGAGTGCTGGGCGGGGAGCTGTTTTTT
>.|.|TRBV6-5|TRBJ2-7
CASRQFGSTEQYF
TGTGCCAGCAGGCAGTTTGGCAGCACCGAGCAGTACTTC
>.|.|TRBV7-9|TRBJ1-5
CASSLDGGGQPQHF
TGTGCCAGCAGCTTGGATGGGGGGGGACAGCCCCAGCATTTT